The clone carrying this T cell receptor beta chain was recorded at least ten times. The antigen is unknown. These data originate in a study of neurological immune-mediated disorders. The V and J ends lost 6 bases and 4 bases respectively, with 12 bases between them. The CDR3 is 14 amino acids. The germline V gene encodes CDR1 MNHEY and CDR2 SVGEGT. Every sequencing run produced over 160 million TCR-beta sequences that came from 15-18 subjects. TCRdb re-called the 5' RACE reads with MiXCR, one entry per CDR3 protein. The sample lists tens of thousands of distinct CDR3 sequences; less than 6% were seen once. About 1 million sorted CD4+ or CD8+ T cells made each library. Study-wide points: The study found no CDR3 amino acid sequences shared by expanded clones across subjects, suggesting private repertoires in all groups. It was HTLV-1-associated myelopathy that showed the most TCR clonal expansion, while multiple sclerosis showed the least, falling below healthy controls.

The sequenced sample was CD4+ T cells from blood. The chain recombines TRBV6-2 or TRBV6-3 with TRBJ2-2; D gene ambiguous. This TCR was sampled from a woman in her 50s in good health. CDR3 sequence (DNA): TGTGCCAGCAGGAGGTGGGATCGCACCGGGGAGCTGTTTTTT. Translating it yields CASRRWDRTGELFF.